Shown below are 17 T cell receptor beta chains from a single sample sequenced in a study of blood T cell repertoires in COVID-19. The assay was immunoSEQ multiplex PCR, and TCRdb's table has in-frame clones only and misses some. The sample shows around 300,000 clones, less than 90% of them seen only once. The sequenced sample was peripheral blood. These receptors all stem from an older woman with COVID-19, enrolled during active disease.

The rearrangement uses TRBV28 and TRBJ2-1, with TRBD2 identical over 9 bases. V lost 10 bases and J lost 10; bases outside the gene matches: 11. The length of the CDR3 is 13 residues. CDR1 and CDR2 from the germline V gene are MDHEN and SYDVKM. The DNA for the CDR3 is TGTGCCACCTGGGCGGGGGGGCCTCGGGAGCAGTTCTTC. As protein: CATWAGGPREQFF.

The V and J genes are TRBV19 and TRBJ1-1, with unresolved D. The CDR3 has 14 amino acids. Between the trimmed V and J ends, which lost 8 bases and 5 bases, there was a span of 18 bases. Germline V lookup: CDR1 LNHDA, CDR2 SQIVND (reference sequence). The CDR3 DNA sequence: TGTGCCAGTTCCCCCCCGGGAACCCGAACTGAAGCTTTCTTT. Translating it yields CASSPPGTRTEAFF.

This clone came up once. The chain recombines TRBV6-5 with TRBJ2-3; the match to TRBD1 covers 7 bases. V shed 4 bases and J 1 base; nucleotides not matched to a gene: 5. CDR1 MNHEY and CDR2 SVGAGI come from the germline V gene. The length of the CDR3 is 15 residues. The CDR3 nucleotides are TGTGCCAGCAGTTCCCGACAGGGTGGCACAGATACGCAGTATTTT. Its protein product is CASSSRQGGTDTQYF.

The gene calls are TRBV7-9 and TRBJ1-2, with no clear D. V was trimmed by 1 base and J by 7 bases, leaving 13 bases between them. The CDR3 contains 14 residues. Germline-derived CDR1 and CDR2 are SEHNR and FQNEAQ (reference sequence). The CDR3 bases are TGTGCCAGCAGCTTAGGGGCGCCTGGTGGTGGCTACACCTTC. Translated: CASSLGAPGGGYTF.

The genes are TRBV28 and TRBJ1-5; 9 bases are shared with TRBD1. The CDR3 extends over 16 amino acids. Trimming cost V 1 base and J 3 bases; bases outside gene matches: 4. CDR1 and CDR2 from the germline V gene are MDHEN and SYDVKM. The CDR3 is CASSLLGQGDNQPQHF. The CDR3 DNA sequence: TGTGCCAGCAGTTTATTGGGACAGGGTGACAATCAGCCCCAGCATTTT.

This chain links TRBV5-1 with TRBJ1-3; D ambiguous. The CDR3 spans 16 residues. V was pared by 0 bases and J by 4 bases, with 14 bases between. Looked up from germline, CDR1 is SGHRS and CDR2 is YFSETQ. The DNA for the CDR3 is TGCGCCAGCAGCTTGGTTTTGACTACCACGGGAAACACCATATATTTT. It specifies CASSLVLTTTGNTIYF. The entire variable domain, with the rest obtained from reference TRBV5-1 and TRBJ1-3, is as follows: KAGVTQTPRYLIKTRGQQVTLSCSPISGHRSVSWYQQTPGQGLQFLFEYFSETQRNKGNFPGRFSGRQFSNSRSEMNVSTLELGDSALYLCASSLVLTTTGNTIYFGEGSWLTVV.

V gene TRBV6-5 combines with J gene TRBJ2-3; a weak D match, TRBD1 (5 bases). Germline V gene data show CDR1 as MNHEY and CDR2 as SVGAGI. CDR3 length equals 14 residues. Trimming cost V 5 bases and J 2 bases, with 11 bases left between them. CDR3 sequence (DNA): TGTGCCAGCAGTCCCCCCAGGGACACAGATACGCAGTATTTT. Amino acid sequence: CASSPPRDTDTQYF.

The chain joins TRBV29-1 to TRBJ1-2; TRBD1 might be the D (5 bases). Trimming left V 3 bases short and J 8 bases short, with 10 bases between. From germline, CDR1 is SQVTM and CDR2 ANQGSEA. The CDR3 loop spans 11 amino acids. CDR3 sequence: CSVEWQGGYTF. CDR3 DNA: TGCAGCGTTGAGTGGCAGGGAGGCTACACCTTC. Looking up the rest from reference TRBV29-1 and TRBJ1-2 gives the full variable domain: SAVISQKPSRDICQRGTSLTIQCQVDSQVTMMFWYRQQPGQSLTLIATANQGSEATYESGFVIDKFPISRPNLTFSTLTVSNMSPEDSSIYLCSVEWQGGYTFGSGTRLTVV.

The CDR3 loop is CASSQVQGADGELFF. CDR3 nucleotides: TGTGCCAGCAGCCAAGTACAGGGGGCCGACGGGGAGCTGTTTTTT. This chain uses TRBV4-2 with TRBJ2-2; 9 positions match TRBD1. The CDR3 runs 15 residues. Trimming removed 1 base from V and 7 bases from J; junction bases left unmatched: 4. Germline CDR1 reads LGHNA; CDR2 reads YNFKEQ.

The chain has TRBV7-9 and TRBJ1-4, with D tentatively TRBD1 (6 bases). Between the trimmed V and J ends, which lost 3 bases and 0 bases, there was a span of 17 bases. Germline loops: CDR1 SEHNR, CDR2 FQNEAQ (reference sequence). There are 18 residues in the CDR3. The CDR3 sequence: CASSFLGQGPTTNEKLFF. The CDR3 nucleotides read TGTGCCAGCAGCTTTTTGGGACAAGGGCCAACAACTAATGAAAAACTGTTTTTT.

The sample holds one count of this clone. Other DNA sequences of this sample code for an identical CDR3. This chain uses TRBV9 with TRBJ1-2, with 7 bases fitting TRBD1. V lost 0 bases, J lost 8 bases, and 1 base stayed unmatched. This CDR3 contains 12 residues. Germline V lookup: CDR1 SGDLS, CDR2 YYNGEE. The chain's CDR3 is CASSVVGGGYTF. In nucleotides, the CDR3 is TGTGCCAGCAGCGTAGTAGGGGGCGGCTACACCTTC.

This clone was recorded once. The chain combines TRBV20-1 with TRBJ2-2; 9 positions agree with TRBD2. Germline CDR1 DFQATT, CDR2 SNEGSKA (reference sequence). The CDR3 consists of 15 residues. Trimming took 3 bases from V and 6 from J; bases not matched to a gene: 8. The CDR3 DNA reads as TGCAGTGCTAGTTCTAGCGGGGCCGATTCCGGGGAGCTGTTTTTT. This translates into CSASSSGADSGELFF.

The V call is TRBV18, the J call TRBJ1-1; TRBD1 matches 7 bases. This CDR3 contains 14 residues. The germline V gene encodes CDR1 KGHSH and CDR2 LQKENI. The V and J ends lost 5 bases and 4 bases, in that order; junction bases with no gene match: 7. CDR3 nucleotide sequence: TGTGCCAGCTCAAATACAGGGGCGACCACTGAAGCTTTCTTT. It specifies CASSNTGATTEAFF.

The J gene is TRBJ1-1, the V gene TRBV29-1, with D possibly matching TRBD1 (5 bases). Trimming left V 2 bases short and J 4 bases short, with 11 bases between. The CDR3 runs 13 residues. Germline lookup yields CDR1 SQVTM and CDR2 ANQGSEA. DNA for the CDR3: TGCAGCGTTGAACGTGGGGGGGGCACTGAAGCTTTCTTT. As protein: CSVERGGGTEAFF. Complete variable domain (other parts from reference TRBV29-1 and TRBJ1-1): SAVISQKPSRDICQRGTSLTIQCQVDSQVTMMFWYRQQPGQSLTLIATANQGSEATYESGFVIDKFPISRPNLTFSTLTVSNMSPEDSSIYLCSVERGGGTEAFFGQGTRLTVV.

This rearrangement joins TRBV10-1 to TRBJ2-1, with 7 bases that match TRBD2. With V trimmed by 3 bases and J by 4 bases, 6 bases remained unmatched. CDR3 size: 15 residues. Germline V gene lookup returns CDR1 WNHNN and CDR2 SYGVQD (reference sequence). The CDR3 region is CASSDFAGEYNEQFF. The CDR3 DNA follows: TGCGCCAGCAGTGACTTCGCGGGGGAGTACAATGAGCAGTTCTTC.

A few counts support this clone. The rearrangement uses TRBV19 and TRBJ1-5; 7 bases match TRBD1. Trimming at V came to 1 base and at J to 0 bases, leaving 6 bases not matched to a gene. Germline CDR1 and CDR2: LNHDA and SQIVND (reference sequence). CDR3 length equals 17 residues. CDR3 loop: CASSIGYRGGSNQPQHF. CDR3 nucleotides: TGTGCCAGTAGTATAGGGTACAGGGGAGGTAGCAATCAGCCCCAGCATTTT.

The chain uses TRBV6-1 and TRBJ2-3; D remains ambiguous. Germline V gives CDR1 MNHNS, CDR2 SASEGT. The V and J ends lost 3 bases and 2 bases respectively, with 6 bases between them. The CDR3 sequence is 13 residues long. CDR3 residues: CASSDFHTDTQYF. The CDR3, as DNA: TGTGCCAGCAGTGATTTCCACACAGATACGCAGTATTTT.